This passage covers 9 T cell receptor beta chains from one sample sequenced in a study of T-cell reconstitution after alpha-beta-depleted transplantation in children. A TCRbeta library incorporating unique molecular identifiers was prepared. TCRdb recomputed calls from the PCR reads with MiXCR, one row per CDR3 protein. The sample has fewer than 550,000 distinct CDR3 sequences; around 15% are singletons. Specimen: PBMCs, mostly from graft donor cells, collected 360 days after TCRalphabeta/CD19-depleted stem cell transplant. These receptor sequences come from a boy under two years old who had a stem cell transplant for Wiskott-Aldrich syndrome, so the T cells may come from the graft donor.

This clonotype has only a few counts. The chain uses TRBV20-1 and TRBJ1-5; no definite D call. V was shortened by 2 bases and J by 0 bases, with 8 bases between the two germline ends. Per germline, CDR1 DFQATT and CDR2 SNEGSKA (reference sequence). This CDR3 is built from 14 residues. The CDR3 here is CSARSPGSNQPQHF. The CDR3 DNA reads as TGCAGTGCTAGATCTCCCGGTAGCAATCAGCCCCAGCATTTT.

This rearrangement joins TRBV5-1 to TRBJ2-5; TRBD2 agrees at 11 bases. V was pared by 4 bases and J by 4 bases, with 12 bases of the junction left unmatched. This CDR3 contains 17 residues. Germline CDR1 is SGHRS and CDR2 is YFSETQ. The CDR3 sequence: CASSPPISGRAVETQYF. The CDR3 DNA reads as TGCGCCAGCAGCCCCCCCATTAGCGGGAGGGCCGTAGAGACCCAGTACTTC.

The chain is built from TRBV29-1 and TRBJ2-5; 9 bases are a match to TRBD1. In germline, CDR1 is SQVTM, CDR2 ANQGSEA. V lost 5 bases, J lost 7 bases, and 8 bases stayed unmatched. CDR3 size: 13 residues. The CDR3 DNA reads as TGCAGCGTTAACTCCGGGACAGGGAGGACCCAGTACTTC. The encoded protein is CSVNSGTGRTQYF.

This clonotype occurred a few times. The CDR3 bases are TGTGCCACCAGTGATTCCCAGACTAGCGGGAAATACGGGCAAGAGACCCAGTACTTC. Translating gives CATSDSQTSGKYGQETQYF. The gene calls are TRBV24-1 and TRBJ2-5; 11 nucleotides match TRBD2. The CDR3 length is 19 residues. With V trimmed by 2 bases and J by 2 bases, 12 bases remained unmatched. Looked up from germline, CDR1 is KGHDR and CDR2 is SFDVKD.

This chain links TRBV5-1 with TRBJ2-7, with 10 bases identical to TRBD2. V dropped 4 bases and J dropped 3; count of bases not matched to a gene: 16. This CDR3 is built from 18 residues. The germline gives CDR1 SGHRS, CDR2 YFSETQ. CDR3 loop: CASSPLPLLAGGLYEQYF. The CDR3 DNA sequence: TGCGCCAGCAGCCCTTTGCCGCTCTTAGCGGGGGGCCTCTACGAGCAGTACTTC.

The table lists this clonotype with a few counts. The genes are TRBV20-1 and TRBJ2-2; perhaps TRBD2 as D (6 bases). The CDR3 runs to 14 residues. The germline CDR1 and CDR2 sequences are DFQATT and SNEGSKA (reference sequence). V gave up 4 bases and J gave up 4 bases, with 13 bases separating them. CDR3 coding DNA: TGCAGTGCTACATGGGACTCTGGCACCGGGGAGCTGTTTTTT. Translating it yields CSATWDSGTGELFF.

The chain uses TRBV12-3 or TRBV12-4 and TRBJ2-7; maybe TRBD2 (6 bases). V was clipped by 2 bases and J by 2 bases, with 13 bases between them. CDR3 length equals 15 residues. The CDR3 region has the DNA TGTGCCAGCAGTTTAACCGGGAGTCCGGCCTACGAGCAGTACTTC. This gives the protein CASSLTGSPAYEQYF.

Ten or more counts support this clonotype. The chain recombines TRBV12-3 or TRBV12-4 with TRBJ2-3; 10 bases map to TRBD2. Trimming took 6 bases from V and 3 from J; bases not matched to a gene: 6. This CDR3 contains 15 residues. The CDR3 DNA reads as TGTGCCAGCAGCCCCAGCGGGAGGGGGACAGATACGCAGTATTTT. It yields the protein CASSPSGRGTDTQYF.

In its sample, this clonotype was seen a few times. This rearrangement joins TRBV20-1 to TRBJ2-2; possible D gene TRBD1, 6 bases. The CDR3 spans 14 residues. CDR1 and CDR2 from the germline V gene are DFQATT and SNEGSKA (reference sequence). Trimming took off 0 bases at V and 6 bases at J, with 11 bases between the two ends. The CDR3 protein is CSARDRGNSGELFF. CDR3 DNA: TGCAGTGCTAGAGACAGGGGAAATTCCGGGGAGCTGTTTTTT.